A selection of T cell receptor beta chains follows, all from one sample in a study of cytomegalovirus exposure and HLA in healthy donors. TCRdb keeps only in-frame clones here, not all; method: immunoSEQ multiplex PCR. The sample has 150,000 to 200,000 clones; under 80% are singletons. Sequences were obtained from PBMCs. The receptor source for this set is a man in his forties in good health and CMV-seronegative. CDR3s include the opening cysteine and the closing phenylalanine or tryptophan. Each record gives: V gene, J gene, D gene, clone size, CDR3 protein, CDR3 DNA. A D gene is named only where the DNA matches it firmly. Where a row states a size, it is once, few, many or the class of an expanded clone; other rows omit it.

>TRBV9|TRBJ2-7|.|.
CASSVATEGSYEQYF
TGTGCCAGCAGCGTAGCTACAGAGGGATCCTACGAGCAGTACTTC
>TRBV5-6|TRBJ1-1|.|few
CASSLAWGDTEAFF
TGTGCCAGCAGCTTGGCTTGGGGAGACACTGAAGCTTTCTTT
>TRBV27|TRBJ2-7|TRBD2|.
CASSSREALYEQYF
TGTGCCAGCAGTTCTCGGGAGGCCCTCTACGAGCAGTACTTC
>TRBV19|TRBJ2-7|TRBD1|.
CASSDRGINEQYF
TGTGCCAGTAGTGACAGGGGGATCAACGAGCAGTACTTC
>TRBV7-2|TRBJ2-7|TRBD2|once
CASSFEGTSGSYEQYF
TGTGCCAGCAGCTTCGAGGGGACTAGCGGGTCCTACGAGCAGTACTTC
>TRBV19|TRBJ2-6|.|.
CASSRDSGGSGANVLTF
TGTGCCAGTAGTAGGGACTCTGGCGGCTCTGGGGCCAACGTCCTGACTTTC
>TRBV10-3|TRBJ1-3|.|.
CAIEGGGNTIYF
TGTGCCATCGAGGGCGGTGGAAACACCATATATTTT
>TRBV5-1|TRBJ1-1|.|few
CASSSGFMNTEAFF
TGCGCCAGCAGTTCAGGCTTTATGAACACTGAAGCTTTCTTT
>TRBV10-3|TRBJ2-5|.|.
CAISEGAGMGQETQYF
TGTGCCATCAGTGAGGGAGCAGGGATGGGCCAAGAGACCCAGTACTTC
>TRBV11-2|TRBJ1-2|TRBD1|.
CASSFAGGNGYTF
TGTGCCAGCAGCTTCGCAGGGGGCAATGGCTACACCTTC
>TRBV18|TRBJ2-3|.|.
CASSAGEKLITDTQYF
TGTGCCAGCTCCGCCGGGGAAAAACTCATCACAGATACGCAGTATTTT
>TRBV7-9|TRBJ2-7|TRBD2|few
CASSLPGLAGASVYEQYF
TGTGCCAGCAGCTTACCTGGACTAGCGGGAGCCTCCGTTTACGAGCAGTACTTC
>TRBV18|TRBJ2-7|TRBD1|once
CASSPPTAGQAREQYF
TGTGCCAGCTCACCTCCTACTGCGGGACAGGCCCGCGAGCAGTACTTC
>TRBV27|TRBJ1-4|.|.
CATGPGVPNEKLFF
TGTGCCACCGGCCCAGGGGTTCCTAATGAAAAACTGTTTTTT
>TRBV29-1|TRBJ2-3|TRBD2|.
CSVGLAGVGTDTQYF
TGCAGCGTTGGACTAGCGGGAGTTGGGACAGATACGCAGTATTTT
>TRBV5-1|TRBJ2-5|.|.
CASSPLFQETQYF
TGCGCCAGCAGCCCGTTATTCCAAGAGACCCAGTACTTC
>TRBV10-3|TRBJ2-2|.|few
CAISDVNTGELFF
TGTGCCATCAGTGATGTAAACACCGGGGAGCTGTTTTTT
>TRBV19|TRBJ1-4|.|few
CASSPARLSGEKLFF
TGTGCCAGTAGTCCGGCCAGACTAAGCGGTGAAAAACTGTTTTTT